The 5 T cell receptor beta chains presented below share a single source sample, sequenced in a study of radiation and T cells in renal cell carcinoma. The data were produced by immunoSEQ multiplex PCR, yet TCRdb's version contains in-frame clones alone and is incomplete. This table has under 7,000 clones, more than 60% appearing once. Treatment in this sample: treatment-naive control, cytoreductive nephrectomy. Sequenced material: tumor tissue, taken from a patient whose treatment was nephrectomy without radiotherapy. Receptors were obtained from a human donor with renal cell carcinoma.

This CDR3 reads CASIKGLEEQYF. The CDR3 bases are TGTGCCAGCATCAAGGGGCTAGAGGAGCAGTACTTC. The rearrangement uses TRBV2 and TRBJ2-7, with TRBD1 as a possible D gene (5 bases). V was pared by 7 bases and J by 7 bases, with 14 bases between. Looked up from germline, CDR1 is SNHLY and CDR2 is FYNNEI. The CDR3 extends over 12 amino acids.

The genes are TRBV4-1 and TRBJ2-4; 11 positions agree with TRBD2. The CDR3 consists of 14 residues. Germline V gene data show CDR1 as MGHRA and CDR2 as YSYEKL. Germline trimming cut 1 base from V and 15 bases from J; bases unmatched to any gene: 8. CDR3 loop: CASSQGPHSGRGYF. The CDR3 DNA reads TGCGCCAGCAGCCAAGGTCCCCATAGCGGGAGGGGGTACTTC.

J is TRBJ2-1 and V is TRBV5-1; 9 nucleotides agree with TRBD2. V shed 4 bases and J 3 bases; nucleotides not matched to a gene: 5. The CDR3 is 15 residues long. Germline V gene data show CDR1 as SGHRS and CDR2 as YFSETQ. The CDR3 sequence is CASSAGTSSYNEQFF. The CDR3 DNA reads TGCGCCAGCAGCGCCGGGACTAGCAGCTACAATGAGCAGTTCTTC.

This chain links TRBV5-1 with TRBJ2-2; a weak D match, TRBD1 (5 bases). CDR1 is SGHRS, CDR2 YFSETQ, per germline. CDR3 length equals 16 residues. Trimming shortened V by 4 bases and J by 2 bases, and 15 bases separated the two germline ends. The CDR3 region is CASSDPGLPNTGELFF. Here the CDR3 DNA reads TGCGCCAGCAGCGATCCAGGGTTACCAAACACCGGGGAGCTGTTTTTT. Full variable domain (missing parts from reference TRBV5-1 and TRBJ2-2): KAGVTQTPRYLIKTRGQQVTLSCSPISGHRSVSWYQQTPGQGLQFLFEYFSETQRNKGNFPGRFSGRQFSNSRSEMNVSTLELGDSALYLCASSDPGLPNTGELFFGEGSRLTVL.

This clone is medium-sized within its sample. This chain joins TRBV5-3 and TRBJ1-1; D not certain. TRBV5-3 is identified as an open reading frame with a role that is uncertain. The length of the CDR3 is 13 residues. Trimming took 4 bases from V and 2 from J, leaving 9 bases between them. The CDR3 region is CARSRDPNTEAFF. For the CDR3, the DNA is TGTGCCAGAAGCCGAGACCCAAACACTGAAGCTTTCTTT.